This T cell receptor beta chain stems from a study of CXCR3-negative and CXCR3-positive naive CD8 T cells. Germline CDR1 is SGHVS and CDR2 is FNYEAQ. The CDR3 runs 14 residues. With UMI labels, 5' RACE was used to prepare the TRB cDNA libraries. One entry per CDR3 protein, without DNA, is what TCRdb gives after re-calling the 5' RACE reads. The sample shows about 40,000 distinct CDR3 sequences, and roughly 7.7% sits with its ten largest clones. This receptor was identified in a human donor in good health. Some clones in this sample may be carry-over from other donors' samples. V is TRBV7-6 and J is TRBJ1-6; there is no DNA to check the TCRdb D call of TRBD1. The material sequenced was memory CD8+ T cells from blood. The CDR3 here is CASSPDRPWSPLHF.